A single sample gave rise to the 8 T cell receptor beta chains below, sequenced in a study of shared clonotypes between healthy human individuals. TCRdb's table, derived via immunoSEQ multiplex PCR, lists solely in-frame clones and lacks some. The table includes more than 1 million clones, around 78% detected once. Material: memory CD4+ T cells from PBMCs. As to subset: CD45RA-negative fraction. The receptors stem from a man aged 18 to 30 in good health. Some clones in this sample may be carry-over from other donors' samples.

The chain is built from TRBV20-1 and TRBJ2-7; 8 bases align to TRBD1. The V and J ends lost 6 bases and 4 bases, in that order; junction bases with no gene match: 2. CDR3 length: 11 amino acids. Germline V lookup: CDR1 DFQATT, CDR2 SNEGSKA (reference sequence). This CDR3 reads CSAWTGYEQYF. The CDR3 bases are TGCAGTGCATGGACAGGGTACGAGCAGTACTTC.

This chain joins TRBV5-4 and TRBJ2-5; TRBD2 might be the D (5 bases). V was shortened by 0 bases and J by 1 base, with 13 bases between the two germline ends. Germline V gene data show CDR1 as SGHNT and CDR2 as YYREEE (reference sequence). The CDR3 spans 16 residues. This chain's CDR3 is CASSLAASSRQETQYF. DNA of the CDR3: TGTGCCAGCAGCTTGGCCGCTAGCAGCCGCCAAGAGACCCAGTACTTC.

The chain has TRBV7-9 and TRBJ1-5; TRBD1 is a possible D gene (5 bases). Per germline, CDR1 SEHNR and CDR2 FQNEAQ (reference sequence). V dropped 5 bases and J dropped 0 bases, with 11 bases sitting between them. CDR3 length: 15 residues. DNA for the CDR3: TGTGCCAGCAGCGGTGGGGCAAATAGCAATCAGCCCCAGCATTTT. This codes for CASSGGANSNQPQHF. Together with reference TRBV7-9 and TRBJ1-5, the CDR3 gives the full variable domain: DTGVSQNPRHKITKRGQNVTFRCDPISEHNRLYWYRQTLGQGPEFLTYFQNEAQLEKSRLLSDRFSAERPKGSFSTLEIQRTEQGDSAMYLCASSGGANSNQPQHFGDGTRLSIL.

The CDR3 loop reads CASSIDRARYYF. The CDR3 DNA sequence: TGTGCCAGCAGCATTGACAGGGCCCGCTACTACTTC. The V and J genes are TRBV5-4 and TRBJ2-5; 7 positions agree with TRBD1. V dropped 4 bases and J dropped 14; count of bases not matched to a gene: 11. This CDR3 has 12 amino acids. Germline-derived CDR1 and CDR2 are SGHNT and YYREEE (reference sequence).

This chain uses TRBV28 with TRBJ1-4; perhaps TRBD1 as D (6 bases). V shed 6 bases and J shed 3 bases, with 11 bases lying between them. CDR3 size: 14 residues. Per germline, CDR1 MDHEN and CDR2 SYDVKM. As DNA, the CDR3 is TGTGCCAGCAGCCCTGGGGGGCCTAATGAAAAACTGTTTTTT. Encoded protein: CASSPGGPNEKLFF.

The rearrangement links TRBV4-1 to TRBJ2-3; D is perhaps TRBD2 (6 bases). V lost 0 bases and J lost 6, with 10 bases in between. The CDR3 sequence is 14 residues long. Germline loops: CDR1 MGHRA, CDR2 YSYEKL. The CDR3 DNA follows: TGCGCCAGCAGCCAAGATTTGGGGAGGGATACGCAGTATTTT. Protein sequence: CASSQDLGRDTQYF.

This clone has only one observation. This rearrangement joins TRBV9 to TRBJ2-3; D is undetermined. Germline CDR1 is SGDLS and CDR2 is YYNGEE. Trimming shortened V by 1 base and J by 2 bases, and 8 bases separated the two germline ends. CDR3 length: 14 residues. DNA of the CDR3: TGTGCCAGCAGCGTAACGGCCCACACAGATACGCAGTATTTT. This sequence encodes CASSVTAHTDTQYF. The full variable domain, its missing parts supplied by reference TRBV9 and TRBJ2-3, is DSGVTQTPKHLITATGQRVTLRCSPRSGDLSVYWYQQSLDQGLQFLIQYYNGEERAKGNILERFSAQQFPDLHSELNLSSLELGDSALYFCASSVTAHTDTQYFGPGTRLTVL.

This clone was seen only a few times. The chain is built from TRBV28 and TRBJ1-2, with D unresolved. There are 11 residues in the CDR3. V lost 0 bases and J 6 bases, leaving 2 bases between the germline ends. Germline CDR1 is MDHEN and CDR2 is SYDVKM. CDR3 nucleotide sequence: TGTGCCAGCAGTTTATGGGATGGCTACACCTTC. Its translation is CASSLWDGYTF.